This T cell receptor beta chain was found in a study of technical replicates of blood from a handful of donors. TCRdb keeps only in-frame clones here, not all; method: immunoSEQ multiplex PCR. The data show about 66,000 clones, around 87% seen once. In germline, CDR1 is KGHSH, CDR2 LQKENI. The CDR3 is 15 amino acids. Trimming removed 6 bases from V and 0 bases from J; junction bases left unmatched: 7. The source of this sequence is a human donor in good health. Some clones in this sample may be carry-over from other donors' samples. Specimen: PBMCs. V gene TRBV18 combines with J gene TRBJ1-1; 7 positions match TRBD1. CDR3 protein: CASSRDRVMNTEAFF. CDR3 nucleotides: TGTGCCAGCTCTAGAGACAGGGTGATGAACACTGAAGCTTTCTTT. Filled out from reference TRBV18 and TRBJ1-1, the complete variable domain reads NAGVMQNPRHLVRRRGQEARLRCSPMKGHSHVYWYRQLPEEGLKFMVYLQKENIIDESGMPKERFSAEFPKEGPSILRIQQVVRGDSAAYFCASSRDRVMNTEAFFGQGTRLTVV.